This TCR beta chain was observed in a study of cytomegalovirus exposure and HLA in healthy donors. Trimming at V came to 4 bases and at J to 7 bases, leaving 8 bases not matched to a gene. CDR3 size: 15 residues. CDR1 and CDR2 (germline): LNHDA, SQIVND (reference sequence). As for the donors, each was a healthy bone marrow donor. PCR primers comprised 60 Vbeta and 13 Jbeta primers. Profiling relied on immunoSEQ multiplex PCR, and the TCRdb table lists in-frame clones only, not all of them. The sample yields under 150,000 clones, roughly three quarters seen once. Sequencing used PBMCs. The rearrangement joins TRBV19 to TRBJ2-1; 9 nucleotides match TRBD1. This receptor was identified in a woman aged 40 to 50 in good health and CMV-seronegative. The CDR3 nucleotides read TGTGCCAGTAGTAATACAGGGGGCGCGAGGAATGAGCAGTTCTTC. Protein: CASSNTGGARNEQFF.